The 5 T cell receptor beta chains reported below all come from one sample, sequenced in a study of identical twins. One entry per CDR3 protein, called by TCRdb with MiXCR from the 5' RACE reads. The sample includes 750,000 to 950,000 distinct CDR3 sequences, about 12% seen only once; the top ten take about 1.6%. This sample also appeared in a second study, on yellow fever vaccine responses in identical twins.

The sample comprised PBMCs. Source of these receptors: a woman aged 18-29 years in good health.

This clonotype has more than one count but fewer than ten. The chain employs TRBV29-1 and TRBJ2-6; D gene unclear. Trimming took 3 bases from V and 0 from J, leaving 12 bases between them. The CDR3 loop spans 16 amino acids. In germline, CDR1 is SQVTM, CDR2 ANQGSEA. The CDR3 nucleotides are TGCAGCGTTGATGGGGAAACAGACTCTGGGGCCAACGTCCTGACTTTC. The encoded protein is CSVDGETDSGANVLTF. Full variable domain (rest looked up from reference TRBV29-1 and TRBJ2-6): SAVISQKPSRDICQRGTSLTIQCQVDSQVTMMFWYRQQPGQSLTLIATANQGSEATYESGFVIDKFPISRPNLTFSTLTVSNMSPEDSSIYLCSVDGETDSGANVLTFGAGSRLTVL.

This clonotype was seen more than once but under ten times. The V gene is TRBV18, the J gene TRBJ1-1; no clear D. Germline values: CDR1 KGHSH, CDR2 LQKENI. Trimming stripped 2 bases from V and 6 bases from J, with 10 bases between. The CDR3 sequence is 13 residues long. CDR3 sequence reads: CASSPGFLAEAFF. The CDR3 bases are TGTGCCAGCTCACCAGGCTTTTTGGCTGAAGCTTTCTTT.

This chain joins TRBV20-1 and TRBJ2-5; TRBD2 aligns across 9 bases. Trimming removed 6 bases from V and 5 bases from J; junction bases left unmatched: 7. The CDR3 spans 13 residues. Germline V lookup: CDR1 DFQATT, CDR2 SNEGSKA (reference sequence). CDR3 DNA: TGCAGTGCCAGGGGACTAGCTCTGGAGACCCAGTACTTC. It yields the protein CSARGLALETQYF.

Here the CDR3 DNA reads TGTGCCAGCAGTCCAAGCGGGGGGGCCTTTTTTAGGTACAATGAGCAGTTCTTC. It translates to CASSPSGGAFFRYNEQFF. The V call is TRBV2, the J call TRBJ2-1; 10 bases fit TRBD2. The J segment lost 4 bases and the V segment lost 5 bases, leaving 14 bases of the junction unmatched. The germline V gene encodes CDR1 SNHLY and CDR2 FYNNEI. The CDR3 runs to 18 residues.

The chain has TRBV28 and TRBJ2-7; TRBD2 agrees at 13 bases. V was clipped by 5 bases and J by 2 bases; unmatched bases: 9. CDR3 size: 17 residues. CDR1 and CDR2 from the germline V gene are MDHEN and SYDVKM. The CDR3 DNA reads TGTGCCAGCAGTCAGACTAGCGGGGGGCTTAACACCTACGAGCAGTACGTC. Protein: CASSQTSGGLNTYEQYV.